Following are 14 T cell receptor beta chains from one sample sequenced in a study of blood T cell repertoires in COVID-19 (TCRdb year 2020). Receptors were amplified or captured by the immunoSEQ multiplex PCR assay. In its TCRdb copy, this immuneACCESS table keeps in-frame sequences only and misses some clones. Where compared with another copy, unresolved V genes explain less than half of these, and the others have no known cause. For this sample the table gives over 250,000 clones, of which roughly 86% were detected only once. The ten largest clones add up to 2% to 2.5% of the sample. The sample comprised peripheral blood. The receptors stem from a woman between 50 and 59 years old with acute or convalescent COVID-19.

The V gene is TRBV7-9, the J gene TRBJ1-1; TRBD1 is a possible D gene (6 bases). Trimming took off 3 bases at V and 5 bases at J, with 13 bases between the two ends. The CDR3 is 14 amino acids. Per the germline V gene, CDR1 is SEHNR and CDR2 is FQNEAQ (reference sequence). CDR3 sequence reads: CASSFGQLKTEAFF. DNA of the CDR3: TGTGCCAGCAGCTTCGGACAGTTAAAGACTGAAGCTTTCTTT.

The rearrangement joins TRBV7-2 to TRBJ1-2, with D possibly being TRBD1 (6 bases). This CDR3 region has 13 residues. In germline, CDR1 is SGHTA, CDR2 FQGNSA. Trimming cost V 5 bases and J 4 bases, with 11 bases left between them. The CDR3 loop is CASSPTDSYGYTF. Here the CDR3 DNA reads TGTGCCAGCAGCCCGACGGACAGCTATGGCTACACCTTC.

The chain joins TRBV24-1 to TRBJ1-2, with TRBD1 as a possible D gene (5 bases). Trimming pared 4 bases from V and 7 bases from J, leaving 15 bases between. The CDR3 is 14 residues long. Germline CDR1 KGHDR, CDR2 SFDVKD. The CDR3 loop is CATSEEGTSRGYTF. CDR3 DNA: TGTGCCACCAGTGAGGAGGGGACGTCCCGTGGCTACACCTTC.

The V and J genes are TRBV2 and TRBJ2-3, with 15 bases identical to TRBD2. From germline, CDR1 is SNHLY and CDR2 FYNNEI. This CDR3 region has 15 residues. Trimming removed 8 bases from V and 6 bases from J; junction bases left unmatched: 6. In nucleotides, the CDR3 is TGTGCCAGCGGGACTAGCGGGAGGCCGGGGGATACGCAGTATTTT. Protein product: CASGTSGRPGDTQYF.

The chain carries TRBV2 and TRBJ1-5; 8 bases fit TRBD1. CDR1 and CDR2 from the germline V gene are SNHLY and FYNNEI. CDR3 size: 14 residues. With V trimmed by 5 bases and J by 4 bases, 4 bases remained unmatched. The CDR3 DNA reads as TGTGCCAGCAGTCGGGACAGGATAAATCAGCCCCAGCATTTT. Its translation is CASSRDRINQPQHF.

This clone was seen once. V gene TRBV7-2 combines with J gene TRBJ2-7, with 15 bases lining up with TRBD2. Germline values: CDR1 SGHTA, CDR2 FQGNSA. The CDR3 has 16 residues. The V and J ends lost 1 base and 5 bases, in that order; junction bases with no gene match: 3. The CDR3 region is CASSLGTSGRAHEQYF. The CDR3 nucleotides are TGTGCCAGCAGCTTAGGGACTAGCGGGAGGGCCCACGAGCAGTACTTC.

This chain links TRBV5-4 with TRBJ2-1, with D possibly being TRBD2 (6 bases). This CDR3 has 14 residues. Trimming shortened V by 4 bases and J by 9 bases, and 17 bases separated the two germline ends. Germline lookup yields CDR1 SGHNT and CDR2 YYREEE (reference sequence). CDR3: CASSIGTPVGEQFF. CDR3 sequence (DNA): TGTGCCAGCAGCATCGGGACTCCTGTAGGTGAGCAGTTCTTC.

V usage is TRBV24-1 and J usage is TRBJ2-7, with 7 bases lining up with TRBD1. The CDR3 totals 13 residues. Germline lookup yields CDR1 KGHDR and CDR2 SFDVKD. The V segment lost 11 bases and the J segment 5 bases; nucleotides outside the gene matches: 11. In nucleotides, the CDR3 is TGTGCCAGCTCACAGGGGTCTTGGAACGAGCAGTACTTC. It is translated as CASSQGSWNEQYF.

In its sample, this clone was seen once. The chain uses TRBV20-1 and TRBJ2-3; 9 nucleotides line up with TRBD1. Trimming cost V 3 bases and J 1 base; bases outside gene matches: 5. The CDR3 sequence is 15 residues long. CDR1 is DFQATT and CDR2 is SNEGSKA in the germline V gene (reference sequence). CDR3 sequence reads: CSASQRTGGTDTQYF. For the CDR3, the DNA is TGCAGTGCTAGTCAAAGGACAGGGGGCACAGATACGCAGTATTTT.

The DNA for the CDR3 is TGTGCCAGCAGCACCGGACAGGTGGTCTTCGAAGCTTTCTTT. Its translation is CASSTGQVVFEAFF. The V gene is TRBV7-9, the J gene TRBJ1-1, with TRBD1 matching over 7 bases. The CDR3 has 14 residues. Trimming cost V 5 bases and J 8 bases; bases outside gene matches: 11. CDR1 is SEHNR, CDR2 FQNEAQ, per germline (reference sequence).

A single count supports this clone. V is TRBV5-1 and J is TRBJ2-3; D is possibly TRBD2 (5 bases). In germline, CDR1 is SGHRS, CDR2 YFSETQ. Trimming cost V 2 bases and J 0 bases, with 10 bases left between them. The CDR3 has 15 amino acids. CDR3 region: CASSFQRISTDTQYF. The CDR3 nucleotides read TGCGCCAGCAGCTTTCAGCGGATTAGCACAGATACGCAGTATTTT.

The CDR3 loop is CASSPGLSNSPLHF. In DNA form, the CDR3 reads TGTGCCAGCTCACCGGGGCTCTCTAATTCACCCCTCCACTTT. This chain connects TRBV18 to TRBJ1-6; TRBD1 might be the D (5 bases). The CDR3 covers 14 residues. The germline V gene has CDR1 KGHSH and CDR2 LQKENI. The germline V and J ends were trimmed by 3 bases and 6 bases, with 9 bases remaining between them.

V usage is TRBV6-6 and J usage is TRBJ1-5, with 9 bases matching TRBD1. Losses at the gene ends were 8 bases for V and 6 bases for J; bases not matched to a gene: 8. The germline V gene has CDR1 MNHNY and CDR2 SVGAGI (reference sequence). The CDR3 has 14 amino acids. In nucleotides, the CDR3 is TGTGCCAGCCGGGACAGGGACGTGGTTCAGCCCCAGCATTTT. It is translated as CASRDRDVVQPQHF.

The chain joins TRBV29-1 to TRBJ2-1; the D is unclear. V was shortened by 1 base and J by 6 bases, with 16 bases between the two germline ends. Per the germline V gene, CDR1 is SQVTM and CDR2 is ANQGSEA. The CDR3 consists of 15 residues. DNA of the CDR3: TGCAGCGTTGAAGTCGCACAGACCCTGGGCAATGAGCAGTTCTTC. Protein: CSVEVAQTLGNEQFF.